The sequence of this T cell receptor (beta chain) was determined in a study of response to subunit inactivated influenza vaccine. Study results and caveats: Few additional T cells are recruited per seasonal influenza vaccination, authors suggested.

The CDR3 has 14 amino acids. Losses at the gene ends were 6 bases for V and 0 bases for J; bases not matched to a gene: 7. Germline lookup yields CDR1 DFQATT and CDR2 SNEGSKA (reference sequence). From the RT-PCR reads, TCRdb called clonotypes with MiXCR, one entry per CDR3 protein. The sample yields 450,000 to 550,000 distinct CDR3 sequences, 25% seen once. This clonotype turned up a few times. Its antigen is not known. The sequence came from a man aged 45-60 years who received an inactivated influenza vaccine. The chain recombines TRBV20-1 with TRBJ1-1; 7 bases line up with TRBD1. Specimen: CD4+ T cells sorted from PBMCs, collected 5 to 6 days after vaccination. The CDR3 protein is CSAKITGVNTEAFF. The CDR3 DNA sequence: TGCAGTGCGAAAATAACAGGGGTGAACACTGAAGCTTTCTTT.